The T cell receptor beta chain under discussion was sequenced for a study of cytomegalovirus exposure and HLA in healthy donors. Generated by immunoSEQ multiplex PCR, the TCRdb table keeps only in-frame clones and is missing some. The sample has around 220,000 clones; just over 85% are singletons. Germline V gene lookup returns CDR1 KGHSH and CDR2 LQKENI. With 2 bases removed from V and 6 bases from J, the gap between germline ends came to 17 bases. CDR3 length equals 15 residues. The clonotype originates from a young woman in good health and CMV-seronegative. The gene calls are TRBV18 and TRBJ2-7, with a weak D call TRBD1 (6 bases). Sequenced input: PBMCs. The CDR3 is CASSPAPGALVEQYF. The CDR3 DNA follows: TGTGCCAGCTCACCAGCCCCAGGGGCTCTGGTCGAGCAGTACTTC.